This entry features one T cell receptor beta chain sequence. Its target is not known. The data were taken from a study of T cell responses to AZD1222 COVID-19 vaccine. General study findings and limits: The sample set comprised mostly white British donors with more females, and clonal diversity was possibly underestimated. It was only a handful of AZD1222 recipients who were seropositive at baseline. Vaccine-related CD4 TCRs covered spike, predominating at 160-218 and 743-854.

The protocol was immunoSEQ multiplex PCR, while the TCRdb copy is restricted to in-frame clones and leaves out a portion. The top ten clones hold about 3.3% of a sample with 95,000 to 120,000 clones, around nine tenths of them seen once. The CDR3 contains 17 residues. V lost 4 bases to trimming and J lost 2 bases; unmatched junction nucleotides: 10. Germline assignment: CDR1 SGHRS and CDR2 YFSETQ. The V and J genes are TRBV5-1 and TRBJ2-2; 8 bases align to TRBD2. The receptor was isolated from an adult in good health. The specimen was peripheral blood, collected on day 0 of MenACWY control vaccination. The CDR3 DNA sequence: TGCGCCAGCAGCCGCGAGCCGGGGGGGGCCAACACCGGGGAGCTGTTTTTT. It yields the protein CASSREPGGANTGELFF.